These 11 T cell receptor beta chains share one sample of origin, sequenced in a study of brain T cells in children with intractable seizures. Sequencing was limited to surgery cases with top T cell transcript signatures in brain tissue. Assay: immunoSEQ multiplex PCR; the TCRdb copy retains only in-frame clones and omits some. The sample holds several thousand clones, 73% seen once. The sequencing here drew on resected brain tissue, taken at surgery. These receptors were obtained from a boy under two years old with tuberous sclerosis and intractable seizures.

V gene TRBV6-5 combines with J gene TRBJ2-3; D is possibly TRBD2 (5 bases). This CDR3 region has 13 residues. Trimming removed 3 bases from V and 12 bases from J, with 16 bases in between. The germline V gene encodes CDR1 MNHEY and CDR2 SVGAGI. The CDR3 loop is CASSYSGNTPQYF. CDR3 sequence (DNA): TGTGCCAGCAGTTATTCCGGGAATACACCTCAGTATTTT.

The V gene is TRBV3-1 (or the pseudogene TRBV3-2), the J gene TRBJ2-1; TRBD1 or TRBD2 may be the D gene (5 bases each). Germline CDR1 LGHDT, CDR2 YNNKEL (reference sequence). Between the trimmed V and J ends, which lost 3 bases and 4 bases, there was a span of 10 bases. CDR3 size: 14 residues. In nucleotides, the CDR3 is TGTGCCAGCAGCCAGGGGGTAGGATACAATGAGCAGTTCTTC. This encodes CASSQGVGYNEQFF.

The rearrangement links TRBV30 to TRBJ1-2; D remains ambiguous. The CDR3 sequence is 12 residues long. V lost 4 bases and J 4 bases, leaving 10 bases between the germline ends. CDR1 and CDR2 from the germline V gene are GTSNPN and SVGIG (reference sequence). CDR3 sequence: CAWKGDTYGYTF. The DNA of the CDR3 is TGTGCCTGGAAGGGCGATACCTATGGCTACACCTTC.

This rearrangement joins TRBV4-1 to TRBJ2-4, with D unclear. Looked up from germline, CDR1 is MGHRA and CDR2 is YSYEKL. Trimming took 6 bases from V and 0 from J, leaving 9 bases between them. The CDR3 is 14 residues long. The CDR3 nucleotides read TGCGCCAGCAGTCTTGACTTAGCCAAAAACATTCAGTACTTC. It codes for CASSLDLAKNIQYF.

This clone was found once. The genes are TRBV29-1 and TRBJ1-4; TRBD1 matches 8 bases. V lost 7 bases to trimming and J lost 0 bases; unmatched junction nucleotides: 7. Germline V gene sequence: CDR1 SQVTM, CDR2 ANQGSEA. The CDR3 has 15 residues. CDR3 DNA: TGCAGCGCTGGGACAGGAGGGGCAACTAATGAAAAACTGTTTTTT. Encoded protein: CSAGTGGATNEKLFF.

The genes are TRBV7-9 and TRBJ1-4; a weak D match, TRBD1 (6 bases). This CDR3 contains 17 residues. Trimming removed 5 bases from V and 0 bases from J, with 16 bases in between. Germline CDR1 is SEHNR and CDR2 is FQNEAQ (reference sequence). This chain's CDR3 is CASSPTGMDATNEKLFF. CDR3 in DNA: TGTGCCAGCAGCCCAACAGGGATGGACGCAACTAATGAAAAACTGTTTTTT. The full variable domain, in which reference TRBV7-9 and TRBJ1-4 provide the parts outside the CDR3, is DTGVSQNPRHKITKRGQNVTFRCDPISEHNRLYWYRQTLGQGPEFLTYFQNEAQLEKSRLLSDRFSAERPKGSFSTLEIQRTEQGDSAMYLCASSPTGMDATNEKLFFGSGTQLSVL.

CDR3 sequence reads: CASSLVAVNTEAFF. The CDR3 nucleotides read TGTGCCAGCAGCTTAGTAGCAGTGAACACTGAAGCTTTCTTT. The rearrangement links TRBV7-9 to TRBJ1-1; D is undetermined. CDR3 length: 14 amino acids. Germline V gene sequence: CDR1 SEHNR, CDR2 FQNEAQ (reference sequence). Trimming took 1 base from V and 0 from J, leaving 6 bases between them.

CDR3 in amino acids: CASSPRSSYEQYF. CDR3 sequence (DNA): TGTGCCAGCAGCCCGCGCTCTTCCTACGAGCAGTACTTC. The gene calls are TRBV9 and TRBJ2-7; D remains ambiguous. Germline V CDR1 and CDR2: SGDLS, YYNGEE. Trimming stripped 4 bases from V and 1 base from J, with 9 bases between. This CDR3 region has 13 residues.

Details on this clone: Other nucleotide sequences from this sample produce the same CDR3. This chain joins TRBV3-1 (or the pseudogene TRBV3-2) and TRBJ2-6; D unresolved. CDR1 is LGHDT and CDR2 is YNNKEL in the germline V gene (reference sequence). Between the trimmed V and J ends, which lost 0 bases and 0 bases, there was a span of 3 bases. The CDR3 is 15 residues long. In DNA form, the CDR3 reads TGTGCCAGCAGCCAAGATAGCTCTGGGGCCAACGTCCTGACTTTC. It is translated as CASSQDSSGANVLTF.

J is TRBJ2-3 and V is TRBV24-1, with 7 bases lining up with TRBD1. This CDR3 is built from 14 residues. Germline trimming cut 9 bases from V and 1 base from J; bases unmatched to any gene: 6. Germline V gene sequence: CDR1 KGHDR, CDR2 SFDVKD. The DNA of the CDR3 is TGTGCCACCGCCGGGACAGTGGGCACAGATACGCAGTATTTT. As protein: CATAGTVGTDTQYF.

This clone was detected only a few times. The chain has TRBV30 and TRBJ2-6; D might be TRBD1 (5 bases). This CDR3 region has 14 residues. The V end lost 5 bases, the J end lost 2 bases, and 10 bases lay between the germline ends. The V gene's germline CDR1 is GTSNPN and CDR2 SVGIG (reference sequence). The CDR3 reads CAWGREAGANVLTF. CDR3 in DNA: TGTGCCTGGGGCAGGGAAGCTGGGGCCAACGTCCTGACTTTC. Using reference TRBV30 and TRBJ2-6 for the parts outside the CDR3, the full variable domain is SQTIHQWPATLVQPVGSPLSLECTVEGTSNPNLYWYRQAAGRGLQLLFYSVGIGQISSEVPQNLSASRPQDRQFILSSKKLLLSDSGFYLCAWGREAGANVLTFGAGSRLTVL.